The rows below give T cell receptor beta chains drawn from one sample of a study of blood T cell repertoires in COVID-19. Method: immunoSEQ multiplex PCR; TCRdb's copy keeps in-frame clones and lacks some. There are around 220,000 clones in the sample; around 88% occur only once, and more than 1.4% lies in the top ten. Sequenced: peripheral blood. These TCRs come from a man younger than 35 with active or convalescent COVID-19. Both conserved end residues are part of each CDR3. D genes are given only for firm matches. The listing skips clone size in some rows; elsewhere it reads once, few, many or a size class.

CDR3 protein	CDR3 DNA	CDR3 length	V gene	J gene	D gene	clone size
CAISNRQGGNSPLHF	TGTGCCATCAGTAATCGACAGGGTGGGAATTCACCCCTCCACTTT	15	TRBV10-3	TRBJ1-6	TRBD1	.
CASSLQPPDRVTTDTQYF	TGTGCCAGCAGCTTACAACCCCCCGACAGGGTGACAACAGATACGCAGTATTTT	18	TRBV7-2	TRBJ2-3	TRBD1	once
CASSATGTQNTEAFF	TGTGCCAGCAGCGCTACCGGGACACAGAACACTGAAGCTTTCTTT	15	TRBV9	TRBJ1-1	.	.
CASRKESSYEQYF	TGTGCCAGTAGGAAGGAGAGCTCCTACGAGCAGTACTTC	13	TRBV19	TRBJ2-7	.	.
CASSITAEAFF	TGTGCCAGTAGTATAACAGCAGAAGCTTTCTTT	11	TRBV19	TRBJ1-1	.	.
CASSMGQHSYEQYF	TGTGCCAGCAGCATGGGACAGCACTCCTACGAGCAGTACTTC	14	TRBV13	TRBJ2-7	TRBD1	once
CASSLAHGLPYEQYF	TGTGCCAGCAGCTTAGCCCACGGGTTGCCCTACGAGCAGTACTTC	15	TRBV7-2	TRBJ2-7	.	once
CASSLLPGGSSYNEQFF	TGCGCCAGCAGCCTCCTGCCCGGAGGAAGCTCCTACAATGAGCAGTTCTTC	17	TRBV4-1	TRBJ2-1	.	.
CASSLLGQQRYTEAFF	TGTGCCAGCAGTTTACTCGGACAGCAGCGATACACTGAAGCTTTCTTT	16	TRBV27	TRBJ1-1	.	.
CASSPQGSGPDTQYF	TGTGCCAGCAGTCCCCAGGGGTCCGGCCCAGATACGCAGTATTTT	15	TRBV7-9	TRBJ2-3	.	.
CASSPQPGLAGGGNTGELFF	TGTGCCAGCAGCCCTCAACCGGGACTAGCGGGAGGTGGGAACACCGGGGAGCTGTTTTTT	20	TRBV4-2	TRBJ2-2	TRBD2	.
CASSHSGTGLNTEAFF	TGTGCCAGCAGCCACTCCGGGACAGGACTGAACACTGAAGCTTTCTTT	16	TRBV7-9	TRBJ1-1	TRBD1	.
CASSLRGTANTEAFF	TGTGCCAGCAGCTTACGGGGGACGGCGAACACTGAAGCTTTCTTT	15	TRBV7-9	TRBJ1-1	.	.
CASSLLLKSYNEQFF	TGTGCCAGCAGCTTACTTCTAAAATCCTACAATGAGCAGTTCTTC	15	TRBV7-3	TRBJ2-1	.	.
CASSEQGASSYNEQFF	TGTGCCAGCTCAGAACAGGGTGCAAGCTCCTACAATGAGCAGTTCTTC	16	TRBV18	TRBJ2-1	.	.
CASSLRGTYEQYF	TGTGCCAGCAGTTTACGGGGGACCTACGAGCAGTACTTC	13	TRBV27	TRBJ2-7	.	.
CASSEYQTGNEQFF	TGTGCCAGCAGTGAATATCAGACAGGGAATGAGCAGTTCTTC	14	TRBV25-1	TRBJ2-1	TRBD1	.
CAIRSAKGDYGYTF	TGTGCCATCAGATCAGCGAAGGGGGACTATGGCTACACCTTC	14	TRBV10-3	TRBJ1-2	.	.
CASSIGQLMNTEAFF	TGTGCCAGCAGCATCGGACAGTTGATGAACACTGAAGCTTTCTTT	15	TRBV11-2	TRBJ1-1	.	.
CASSTGTYGYTF	TGTGCCAGCAGCACAGGGACCTATGGCTACACCTTC	12	TRBV6-6	TRBJ1-2	.	.
CASSTRTGGDPWGYTF	TGTGCCAGCAGCACCCGAACAGGGGGCGATCCTTGGGGCTACACCTTC	16	TRBV9	TRBJ1-2	TRBD1	.
CASSPLPGQGRGTEAFF	TGTGCCAGCTCACCACTTCCAGGACAGGGAAGGGGAACTGAAGCTTTCTTT	17	TRBV18	TRBJ1-1	TRBD1	.
CASSLVKNTGELFF	TGTGCCAGCAGTTTAGTCAAGAACACCGGGGAGCTGTTTTTT	14	TRBV27	TRBJ2-2	.	.
CASSLSRGSPLHF	TGTGCCAGCAGTTTAAGTAGGGGTTCACCCCTCCACTTT	13	TRBV28	TRBJ1-6	.	.
CASSPNPPAGPTHF	TGCGCCAGCAGTCCCAACCCACCCGCAGGGCCGACCCACTTT	14	TRBV23-1	TRBJ1-6	.	.
CASSWGAGGQADTQYF	TGTGCCAGCAGCTGGGGAGCGGGAGGCCAGGCAGATACGCAGTATTTT	16	TRBV7-6	TRBJ2-3	TRBD2	.
CASITWRAYQETQYF	TGTGCCAGCATAACCTGGCGGGCCTATCAAGAGACCCAGTACTTC	15	TRBV6-4	TRBJ2-5	.	.
CASSTSGTGAYEQYF	TGTGCCAGCAGCACCAGTGGGACAGGGGCCTACGAGCAGTACTTC	15	TRBV5-6	TRBJ2-7	TRBD1	.
CAISVGQSNQPQHF	TGTGCCATCAGTGTGGGGCAGAGCAATCAGCCCCAGCATTTT	14	TRBV10-3	TRBJ1-5	.	.
CASSISSGSDTGELFF	TGTGCCAGTAGTATATCTAGCGGGAGCGACACCGGGGAGCTGTTTTTT	16	TRBV19	TRBJ2-2	TRBD2	.
CASSSETQYF	TGTGCCAGCAGTTCGGAGACCCAGTACTTC	10	TRBV6-6	TRBJ2-5	.	once